The rows below give T cell receptor beta chains drawn from one sample of a study of shared clonotypes between healthy human individuals. Method: immunoSEQ multiplex PCR; TCRdb's copy keeps in-frame clones and lacks some. The table has just under 350,000 clones, 73% seen once; the top ten hold 8.5% to 12%. Sequences were obtained from memory CD4+ T cells sorted from blood. Source of these receptors: a man aged 25 to 40 in good health. Each CDR3 is given with its conserved first and last residue. The D gene is left open where the match is weak. Rows give clone size only sometimes, using once, few, many, or a class for an expanded clone.

j_call | d_call | cdr3_length | clone_size | v_call | cdr3_aa | cdr3_nt
TRBJ2-5 | - | 14 | - | TRBV15 | CATSRPRSEETQYF | TGTGCCACCAGCAGGCCGAGGTCAGAAGAGACCCAGTACTTC
TRBJ2-7 | - | 13 | - | TRBV5-1 | CAVQREDSYEQYF | TGTGCCGTGCAGAGAGAGGACTCCTACGAGCAGTACTTC
TRBJ2-1 | - | 16 | - | TRBV19 | CATVGPGLRGGGEQFF | TGTGCCACAGTGGGGCCGGGACTCCGGGGAGGTGGTGAGCAGTTCTTC
TRBJ2-1 | TRBD2 | 13 | once | TRBV18 | CASSPNSGRDKFF | TGTGCCAGCTCACCGAATAGCGGGAGGGATAAGTTCTTC
TRBJ1-2 | - | 16 | once | TRBV10-1 | CASSERRQDGPSGYTF | TGCGCCAGCAGTGAGAGGCGGCAAGACGGACCTTCTGGCTACACCTTC
TRBJ1-5 | - | 13 | - | TRBV7-2 | CASSLSGSQPQHF | TGTGCCAGCAGCTTATCAGGGTCTCAGCCCCAGCATTTT
TRBJ1-5 | - | 15 | - | TRBV5-5 | CASSFAGMGNQPQHF | TGTGCCAGCAGCTTTGCAGGGATGGGCAATCAGCCCCAGCATTTT
TRBJ1-3 | - | 11 | few | TRBV20-1 | CSASHRNTIYF | TGCAGTGCTAGCCATCGAAACACCATATATTTT
TRBJ2-4 | - | 14 | - | TRBV7-2 | CASTKGGSGNIQYF | TGTGCCAGCACCAAAGGGGGGTCCGGAAACATTCAGTACTTC
TRBJ2-7 | - | 12 | - | TRBV28 | CASSSLYDEQYF | TGTGCCAGCAGTTCTCTCTACGACGAGCAGTACTTC
TRBJ2-7 | - | 17 | - | TRBV7-9 | CASSPYRGQGIAYEQYF | TGTGCCAGCAGCCCGTACCGGGGTCAGGGCATCGCCTACGAGCAGTACTTC
TRBJ2-2 | TRBD1 | 16 | - | TRBV15 | CATSRSLGTVSGELFF | TGTGCCACCAGCAGAAGCCTCGGGACAGTTTCCGGGGAGCTGTTTTTT
TRBJ1-4 | - | 15 | - | TRBV29-1 | CSVEGVAGSNEKLFF | TGCAGCGTTGAAGGAGTGGCCGGGTCTAATGAAAAACTGTTTTTT
TRBJ1-5 | - | 14 | - | TRBV19 | CASSMQGIPQPQHF | TGTGCCAGTAGTATGCAGGGAATACCTCAGCCCCAGCATTTT